The clone carrying this T cell receptor beta chain was recorded a few times. No antigen is known for it. TCRdb re-derived calls from the reads in MiXCR, one entry per CDR3 protein. The sample lists some 14,000 distinct CDR3 sequences; under 20% were seen once. This entry belongs to a study of liver allograft versus peripheral blood T cells. Whole-study context: Transplanted livers held T cell receptor repertoires, and these were compared with repertoires in recipients' peripheral blood. Study-wide points: Repertoires of T cell receptors in liver allografts reportedly differed from peripheral blood repertoires.

The CDR3 is 14 residues long. V shed 5 bases and J 5 bases; nucleotides not matched to a gene: 6. Germline lookup yields CDR1 MDHEN and CDR2 SYDVKM. The sequence was obtained from a human patient who had a liver transplant. Among the T cells, some may be from the graft donor. This rearrangement joins TRBV28 to TRBJ1-1; 9 bases fit TRBD1. The CDR3 region has the DNA TGTGCCAGCAGTGTTGGGGACAGGGTAACTGAAGCTTTCTTT. Amino acid sequence: CASSVGDRVTEAFF.